This T cell receptor beta chain was sequenced in a study of T cells in Graves' hyperthyroidism and ophthalmopathy (dated 2019 in TCRdb). About the investigation overall: Peripheral blood samples were taken at initial diagnosis, before any treatment was given. To identify TCR V-J signatures that set the groups apart, the researchers used a discovery cohort of about a hundred patients, made up of about 44 with Graves' ophthalmopathy and about 60 with stable Graves' hyperthyroidism. Prospective prediction of ophthalmopathy was tested in an independent validation cohort of approximately 18 hyperthyroidism patients and 15 to 17 patients who later progressed to ophthalmopathy. The roughly 91 discovery patients were randomly divided into training and test sets at a 7:3 ratio. Thyroid tissue and blood T-cell repertoires from roughly 6 Graves' hyperthyroidism patients were also compared in the study. Following sampling, methimazole starting at 30 mg daily was given to hyperthyroidism patients, and high-dose intravenous methylprednisolone was given to ophthalmopathy patients. The paper describes TCR Vbeta CDR3 sequencing of 120 to 150 peripheral blood samples, made up of 43 ophthalmopathy patients, 70 to 80 hyperthyroidism patients and 17 progressor patients.

What the work shows at the level of the full study, not this receptor alone: In cross-validation, a model built on a 13 V-J signature told ophthalmopathy apart from stable hyperthyroidism with approximately 91% sensitivity and about 81% specificity, and in testing the same model reached 80%/75%. Blood samples also contained most of the expanded thyroid clonotypes (frequency above 0.001), which suggests that blood repertoires may reflect thyroid immune responses. During validation, the model predicted progression to ophthalmopathy a median of approximately six months ahead of onset, with roughly 65% sensitivity and roughly 72% specificity. Sample size was not statistically predetermined, and blinding of investigators to group allocation was not performed.

The TCR beta CDR3 regions were amplified from RNA transcripts. The TCR CDR3 was subjected to a first round of RT-PCR using the HTBI primer set and the Qiagen OneStep RT-PCR kit. The libraries were constructed in a second round of multiplex PCR and then size-selected and purified. The libraries were sequenced on an Illumina HiSeq2000 using paired-end 100 bp reads. As for how the authors treated the data: SOAPnuke was used to process the raw data, removing reads that contained adapters or uncalled bases, had a mean Phred below 15, or lacked an exact match to the constant primer or identifier. High-quality paired reads were merged using COPE v1.2.5, and each unique nucleotide sequence was defined as a clonotype. MiTCR v1.1 was used to align clonotypes to the IMGT TRBV, TRBD and TRBJ reference segments. Analysis was restricted to V-J combinations with a frequency above 0.0001, which covered roughly 99% of repertoires. A TCS score was defined as the ratio between F50 (clonal expansion) and ExV (chaos), using BLOSUM62-based TCRdist between CDR3 peptides within each V-J. Welch's t-statistics and random forest reduced fewer than 550 V-J features to 13, which were used in a naive Bayes classifier (R e1071). TCRdb passed the public sequencing reads through fastp at Q25 and MiXCR, retaining productive beta sequences. Every CDR3 protein is listed once, alongside the most common genes and DNA of its rows. In this record, the V and J calls reflect TCRdb's handling and not the investigators' own analysis. This sample holds 300,000 to 500,000 distinct CDR3 sequences; 14% to 15% were observed only once. The ten largest clones take up approximately 32% of the sample.

A patient counted as having stable Graves' hyperthyroidism if no progression to ophthalmopathy occurred over 18 months of follow-up. Hyperthyroidism patients were newly diagnosed, with disease duration under 2 months, and aged 18 to 65 years. Any patient with an uncontrolled infection, another autoimmune disease, pregnancy or lactation was excluded. Diagnoses were established on the basis of clinical symptoms, serum thyroxine and TRAb, thyroid ultrasound, and orbital computed tomography. PBMCs were separated from under 12 ml of fresh peripheral blood using Ficoll-Paque density gradient centrifugation. Trizol reagent was used to extract total RNA, and RNA quality was then checked on an Agilent 2100 Bioanalyzer. Spanning cysteine to phenylalanine, the CDR3 consists of 16 amino acids. The retained sequence is limited to the CDR3, 48 bases, with the frame set at the first base. Relative to germline, V is 0 bases shorter and J is 3 bases shorter, with 15 bases between their ends. Per the germline V gene (reference sequence), SGHAT is the CDR1 and FQDESV is the CDR2.

This clonotype was detected many times. Its antigen is unknown. The record has no base qualities; no much larger clone is one base away. This clonotype was sampled from a woman in her thirties with Graves' hyperthyroidism. Sample: blood. The sequence links TRBV11-1 to TRBJ2-7; the D gene could be either TRBD1 or TRBD2, each agreeing at 5 bases. CDR3 reads: CASSLAGSGTIYEQYF. At the DNA level, the sequence is TGTGCCAGCAGCTTAGCGGGATCCGGGACCATCTACGAGCAGTACTTC.